This TCR beta chain was identified during a study of cytomegalovirus exposure and HLA in healthy donors. The V gene lost 3 bases and the J gene lost 2 bases, with 10 bases spanning the gap. There are 14 residues in the CDR3. Germline CDR1 and CDR2: LNHDA and SQIVND (reference sequence). Both 60 Vbeta primers and 13 Jbeta primers went into the PCR. Profiled with immunoSEQ multiplex PCR; TCRdb holds only in-frame clones, not every one. The sample has around 210,000 clones. Material for sequencing was PBMCs. The TCR was taken from a woman in her thirties in good health and CMV-seropositive. The V and J genes are TRBV19 and TRBJ1-2; no firm D call. This chain's CDR3 is CASSIGGRNYGYTF. DNA for the CDR3: TGTGCCAGTAGTATCGGCGGCAGAAACTATGGCTACACCTTC.